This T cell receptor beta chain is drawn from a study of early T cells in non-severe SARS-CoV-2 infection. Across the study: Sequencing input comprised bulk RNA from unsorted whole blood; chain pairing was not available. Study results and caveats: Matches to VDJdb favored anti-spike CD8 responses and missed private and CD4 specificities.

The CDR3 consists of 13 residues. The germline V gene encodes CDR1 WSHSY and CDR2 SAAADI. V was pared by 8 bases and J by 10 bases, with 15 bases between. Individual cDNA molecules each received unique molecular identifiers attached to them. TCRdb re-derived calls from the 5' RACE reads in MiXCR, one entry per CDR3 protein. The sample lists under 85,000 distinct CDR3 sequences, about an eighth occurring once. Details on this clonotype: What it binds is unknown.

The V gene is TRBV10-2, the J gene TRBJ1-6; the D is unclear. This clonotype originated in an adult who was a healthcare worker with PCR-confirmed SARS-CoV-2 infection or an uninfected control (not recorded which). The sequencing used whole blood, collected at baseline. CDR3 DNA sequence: TGCGCCAGCGGGGAAGCGGGCGGGTCACCCCTCCACTTT. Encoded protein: CASGEAGGSPLHF.